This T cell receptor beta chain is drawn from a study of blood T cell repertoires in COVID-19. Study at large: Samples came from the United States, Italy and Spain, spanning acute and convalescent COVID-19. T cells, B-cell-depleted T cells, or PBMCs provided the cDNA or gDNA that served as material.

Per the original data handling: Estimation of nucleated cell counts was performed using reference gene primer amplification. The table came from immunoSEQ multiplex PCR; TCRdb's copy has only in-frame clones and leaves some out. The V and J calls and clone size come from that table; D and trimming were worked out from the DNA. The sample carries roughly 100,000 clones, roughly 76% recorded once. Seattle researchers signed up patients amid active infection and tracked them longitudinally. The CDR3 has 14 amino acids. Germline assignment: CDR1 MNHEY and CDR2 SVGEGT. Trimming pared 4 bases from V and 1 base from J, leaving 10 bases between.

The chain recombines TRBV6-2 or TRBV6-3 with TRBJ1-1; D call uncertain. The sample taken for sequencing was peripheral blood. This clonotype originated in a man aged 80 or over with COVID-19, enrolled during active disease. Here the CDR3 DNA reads TGTGCCAGCAGTTTCCCTCGTCGGAACACTGAAGCTTTCTTT. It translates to CASSFPRRNTEAFF.